Listed below are T cell receptor beta chains from one sample, sequenced in a study of human T cells and chemical hapten exposure. MiXCR, run by TCRdb on the RACE reads, gives a single entry per CDR3 protein. The sample consists of fewer than 500,000 distinct CDR3 sequences, 4% to 5.5% of them appearing once. The sequences come from whole blood, collected in connection with sensitization to the hapten diphenylcyclopropenone (DPC). These receptors originate from a woman in her forties or fifties with alopecia areata. Some clones in this sample may be carry-over from other donors' samples. Each CDR3 is given with its conserved first and last residue. The order of the fields is J gene, clone size, V gene, CDR3 protein. Where a row states a size, it is once, few, many or the class of an expanded clone; other rows omit it.

J: TRBJ1-6
size: many
V: TRBV27
CDR3: CASSLYRPRDSPLHF

J: TRBJ2-3
size: many
V: TRBV9
CDR3: CASSSGLAASTDTQYF

J: TRBJ2-3
size: .
V: TRBV20-1
CDR3: CSARAFGQGGTDTQYF

J: TRBJ1-1
size: few
V: TRBV4-2
CDR3: CASSQEGNTPDSAFF

J: TRBJ1-5
size: .
V: TRBV4-2
CDR3: CASSQVTGSGQPQHF

J: TRBJ2-7
size: many
V: TRBV12-3/TRBV12-4
CDR3: CASSFYGEGGYEQYF

J: TRBJ2-7
size: .
V: TRBV7-2
CDR3: CASSLTGQGAEQYF

J: TRBJ2-1
size: many
V: TRBV4-3
CDR3: CASSQDRTSGYNEQFF

J: TRBJ2-1
size: .
V: TRBV9
CDR3: CASSVGGSGGDYNEQFF

J: TRBJ2-3
size: many
V: TRBV19
CDR3: CASSRTAAGTDTQYF

J: TRBJ2-6
size: many
V: TRBV12-5
CDR3: CASGLVLGANSGANVLTF

J: TRBJ1-5
size: many
V: TRBV12-3/TRBV12-4
CDR3: CASSPGQTNQPQHF

J: TRBJ1-1
size: many
V: TRBV7-8
CDR3: CASSLGLGDEAFF

J: TRBJ2-3
size: many
V: TRBV7-2
CDR3: CASHKGLRTDTQYF

J: TRBJ2-7
size: .
V: TRBV27
CDR3: CASSFQGQGYEQYF

J: TRBJ1-1
size: few
V: TRBV4-1
CDR3: CASSSRAVNTEAFF

J: TRBJ2-3
size: many
V: TRBV7-2
CDR3: CASSLGGRADTQYF

J: TRBJ1-5
size: many
V: TRBV12-2
CDR3: CASRLAHSNQPQHF

J: TRBJ2-7
size: many
V: TRBV6-6
CDR3: CASKQGGEQYF

J: TRBJ2-3
size: .
V: TRBV10-2
CDR3: CASSRKSVLGVDTQYF

J: TRBJ2-4
size: many
V: TRBV2
CDR3: CATLPYQGKNIQYF

J: TRBJ2-7
size: .
V: TRBV28
CDR3: CASSIERSSNSYEQYF

J: TRBJ2-1
size: few
V: TRBV3-1
CDR3: CASSQVDRPFYNEQFF

J: TRBJ2-3
size: few
V: TRBV2
CDR3: CAREPLRGRGDTQYF

J: TRBJ1-1
size: few
V: TRBV5-6
CDR3: CASSLSFSGNTEAFF

J: TRBJ2-1
size: few
V: TRBV7-2
CDR3: CASSLEDHNEQFF

J: TRBJ1-2
size: .
V: TRBV10-3
CDR3: CAIIEALTANYGYTF

J: TRBJ2-7
size: many
V: TRBV28
CDR3: CASSLAQGPYEQYF

J: TRBJ2-5
size: .
V: TRBV7-8
CDR3: CASSTTSGVYF

J: TRBJ1-4
size: many
V: TRBV12-3/TRBV12-4
CDR3: CASSSDRNNEKLFF